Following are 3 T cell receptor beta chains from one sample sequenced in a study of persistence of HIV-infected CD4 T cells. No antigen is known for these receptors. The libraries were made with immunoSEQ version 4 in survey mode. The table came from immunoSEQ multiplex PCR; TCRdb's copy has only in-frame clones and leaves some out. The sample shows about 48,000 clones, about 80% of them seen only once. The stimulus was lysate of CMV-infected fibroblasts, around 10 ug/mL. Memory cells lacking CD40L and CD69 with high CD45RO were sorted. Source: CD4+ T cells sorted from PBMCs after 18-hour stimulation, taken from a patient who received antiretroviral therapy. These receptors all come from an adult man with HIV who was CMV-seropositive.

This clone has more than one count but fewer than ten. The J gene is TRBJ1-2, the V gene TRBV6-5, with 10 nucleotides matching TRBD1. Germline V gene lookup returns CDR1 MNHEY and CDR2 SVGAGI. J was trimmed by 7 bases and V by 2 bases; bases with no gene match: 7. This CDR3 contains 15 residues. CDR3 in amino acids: CASSYTPRTGGGYTF. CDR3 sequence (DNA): TGTGCCAGCAGTTACACGCCCCGGACAGGGGGTGGCTACACCTTC.

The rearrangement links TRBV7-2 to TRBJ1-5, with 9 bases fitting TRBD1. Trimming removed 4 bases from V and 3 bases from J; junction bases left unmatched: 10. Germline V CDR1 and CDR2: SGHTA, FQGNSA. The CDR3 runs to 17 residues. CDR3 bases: TGTGCCAGCAGCTCGTCCCCGGGACAGGGTCACAATCAGCCCCAGCATTTT. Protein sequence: CASSSSPGQGHNQPQHF.

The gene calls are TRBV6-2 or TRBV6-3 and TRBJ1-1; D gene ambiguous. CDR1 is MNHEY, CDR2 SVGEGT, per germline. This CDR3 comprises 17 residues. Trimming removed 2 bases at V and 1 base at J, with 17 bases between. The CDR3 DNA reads TGTGCCAGCAGTTACCCTCGAGGCGGATCACGGAACACTGAAGCTTTCTTT. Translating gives CASSYPRGGSRNTEAFF.